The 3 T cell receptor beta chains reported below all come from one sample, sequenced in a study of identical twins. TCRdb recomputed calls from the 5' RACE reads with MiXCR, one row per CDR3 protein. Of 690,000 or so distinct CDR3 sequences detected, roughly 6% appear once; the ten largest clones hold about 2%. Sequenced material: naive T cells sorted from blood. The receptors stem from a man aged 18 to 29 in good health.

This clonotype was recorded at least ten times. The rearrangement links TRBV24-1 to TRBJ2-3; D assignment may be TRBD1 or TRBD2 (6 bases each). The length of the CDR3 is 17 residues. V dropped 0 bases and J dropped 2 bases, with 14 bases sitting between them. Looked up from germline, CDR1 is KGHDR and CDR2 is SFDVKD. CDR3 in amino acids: CATSDLQGGQYTDTQYF. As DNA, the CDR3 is TGTGCCACCAGTGATTTGCAAGGGGGGCAGTACACAGATACGCAGTATTTT.

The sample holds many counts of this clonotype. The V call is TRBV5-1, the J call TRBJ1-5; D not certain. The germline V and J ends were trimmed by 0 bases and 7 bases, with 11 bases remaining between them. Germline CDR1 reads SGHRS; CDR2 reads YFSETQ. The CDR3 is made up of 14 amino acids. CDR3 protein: CASSLGGIGQPQHF. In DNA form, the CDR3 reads TGCGCCAGCAGCTTGGGCGGGATCGGACAGCCCCAGCATTTT. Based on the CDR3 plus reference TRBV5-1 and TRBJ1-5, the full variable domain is KAGVTQTPRYLIKTRGQQVTLSCSPISGHRSVSWYQQTPGQGLQFLFEYFSETQRNKGNFPGRFSGRQFSNSRSEMNVSTLELGDSALYLCASSLGGIGQPQHFGDGTRLSIL.

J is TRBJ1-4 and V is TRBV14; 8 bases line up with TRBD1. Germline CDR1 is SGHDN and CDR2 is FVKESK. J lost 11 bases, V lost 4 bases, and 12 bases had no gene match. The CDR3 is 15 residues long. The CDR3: CASSPTRRQGSKLFF. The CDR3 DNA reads TGTGCCAGCAGCCCGACCCGACGACAGGGGAGTAAACTGTTTTTT.